A selection of T cell receptor beta chains follows, all from one sample in a study of T cell repertoires in cytomegalovirus infection. TCRdb re-called the reads through MiXCR, storing one row per CDR3 protein. The profile shows 200,000 to 300,000 distinct CDR3 sequences, approximately 13% of them singletons. The source material was PBMCs. All receptors derive from a human donor in good health (CMV status not recorded). Some clones in this sample may be carry-over from other donors' samples. CDR3s include the opening cysteine and the closing phenylalanine or tryptophan. Fields, in order: J gene, clone size, D gene, V gene, CDR3 protein, CDR3 DNA. A D gene is named only where the DNA matches it firmly. Clone size is not always given. Where it is, it says once, few, many or a class for expanded clones.

j_gene: TRBJ1-1; abundance: many; d_gene: .; v_gene: TRBV12-5; CDR3aa: CASQPGGSTEAFF; CDR3nt: TGTGCTAGCCAACCCGGGGGTAGCACTGAAGCTTTCTTT
j_gene: TRBJ2-7; abundance: .; d_gene: .; v_gene: TRBV27; CDR3aa: CASKRGWEQYF; CDR3nt: TGTGCCAGCAAAAGGGGTTGGGAGCAGTACTTC
j_gene: TRBJ2-7; abundance: many; d_gene: .; v_gene: TRBV20-1; CDR3aa: CSAGGTEPYEQYF; CDR3nt: TGCAGTGCCGGCGGGACAGAACCCTACGAGCAGTACTTC
j_gene: TRBJ1-3; abundance: many; d_gene: .; v_gene: TRBV7-2; CDR3aa: CASSLGQAPGNTIYF; CDR3nt: TGTGCCAGCAGCTTAGGTCAGGCCCCTGGAAACACCATATATTTT
j_gene: TRBJ1-2; abundance: many; d_gene: TRBD1; v_gene: TRBV7-2; CDR3aa: CASSFSPRTGGRYTF; CDR3nt: TGTGCCAGCAGCTTTAGCCCCCGGACAGGGGGCCGTTACACCTTC
j_gene: TRBJ2-1; abundance: .; d_gene: TRBD2; v_gene: TRBV29-1; CDR3aa: CSARLAGGYNEQFF; CDR3nt: TGCAGCGCTCGACTAGCGGGAGGCTACAATGAGCAGTTCTTC
j_gene: TRBJ2-7; abundance: many; d_gene: .; v_gene: TRBV27; CDR3aa: CASNSWSRDEQYF; CDR3nt: TGTGCCAGCAATAGTTGGTCTCGAGACGAGCAGTACTTC
j_gene: TRBJ2-3; abundance: few; d_gene: TRBD1; v_gene: TRBV9; CDR3aa: CASSVAGTGATDTQYF; CDR3nt: TGTGCCAGCAGCGTAGCTGGGACAGGGGCCACAGATACGCAGTATTTT
j_gene: TRBJ1-5; abundance: many; d_gene: .; v_gene: TRBV28; CDR3aa: CATYPWQGVGGNQPQHF; CDR3nt: TGTGCCACCTACCCGTGGCAGGGAGTTGGGGGCAATCAGCCCCAGCATTTT
j_gene: TRBJ1-1; abundance: medium-sized; d_gene: .; v_gene: TRBV7-8; CDR3aa: CASSSFDTEAFF; CDR3nt: TGTGCCAGCAGCTCCTTTGACACTGAAGCTTTCTTT
j_gene: TRBJ2-1; abundance: many; d_gene: .; v_gene: TRBV20-1; CDR3aa: CSATTGPEQFF; CDR3nt: TGCAGTGCTACAACAGGGCCTGAGCAGTTCTTC
j_gene: TRBJ1-6; abundance: few; d_gene: TRBD1; v_gene: TRBV28; CDR3aa: CASSLSDREHSPLHF; CDR3nt: TGTGCCAGCAGTTTATCTGACAGGGAACACTCACCCCTCCACTTT
j_gene: TRBJ2-1; abundance: many; d_gene: TRBD1; v_gene: TRBV15; CDR3aa: CATSSPDRGSYNEQFF; CDR3nt: TGTGCCACCAGCTCGCCGGACAGGGGGTCTTACAATGAGCAGTTCTTC
j_gene: TRBJ2-7; abundance: .; d_gene: .; v_gene: TRBV14; CDR3aa: CASSQVFRGEQYF; CDR3nt: TGTGCCAGCAGCCAAGTCTTTCGGGGGGAGCAGTACTTC
j_gene: TRBJ2-7; abundance: many; d_gene: .; v_gene: TRBV20-1; CDR3aa: CSARDPTKPGQYF; CDR3nt: TGCAGTGCTAGAGATCCGACGAAACCGGGGCAGTACTTC
j_gene: TRBJ1-1; abundance: few; d_gene: .; v_gene: TRBV5-1; CDR3aa: CASRGVGTEAFF; CDR3nt: TGCGCCAGCAGGGGAGTAGGCACTGAAGCTTTCTTT
j_gene: TRBJ1-2; abundance: .; d_gene: TRBD1; v_gene: TRBV28; CDR3aa: CASTGQARSLF; CDR3nt: TGTGCCAGCACAGGACAGGCTAGGAGCCTCTTC
j_gene: TRBJ1-6; abundance: few; d_gene: .; v_gene: TRBV4-2; CDR3aa: CASSHEGDTRPLHF; CDR3nt: TGTGCCAGCAGCCACGAGGGGGACACACGACCCCTCCACTTT
j_gene: TRBJ1-1; abundance: .; d_gene: .; v_gene: TRBV7-9; CDR3aa: CASSSPTRLEAFF; CDR3nt: TGTGCCAGCAGCTCTCCAACGCGGCTTGAAGCTTTCTTT
j_gene: TRBJ2-6; abundance: few; d_gene: TRBD1; v_gene: TRBV7-2; CDR3aa: CASSFLGQARSGANVLTF; CDR3nt: TGTGCCAGCAGCTTCCTCGGACAGGCTCGCTCTGGGGCCAACGTCCTGACTTTC
j_gene: TRBJ2-1; abundance: few; d_gene: .; v_gene: TRBV9; CDR3aa: CASSVGTGNNEQFF; CDR3nt: TGTGCCAGCAGCGTAGGAACAGGGAATAATGAGCAGTTCTTC
j_gene: TRBJ2-3; abundance: .; d_gene: .; v_gene: TRBV7-2; CDR3aa: CASSLVFPSGTDTQYF; CDR3nt: TGTGCCAGCAGCTTAGTCTTTCCTAGCGGCACAGATACGCAGTATTTT
j_gene: TRBJ2-1; abundance: .; d_gene: .; v_gene: TRBV7-7; CDR3aa: CASSLSTYNEQFF; CDR3nt: TGTGCTAGCAGCTTATCGACCTACAATGAGCAGTTCTTC
j_gene: TRBJ2-1; abundance: .; d_gene: TRBD1; v_gene: TRBV2; CDR3aa: CASIGGRDPREQFF; CDR3nt: TGTGCCAGCATAGGGGGCAGGGACCCCAGAGAGCAGTTCTTC
j_gene: TRBJ1-4; abundance: few; d_gene: .; v_gene: TRBV18; CDR3aa: CASSPQGGKNEKLFF; CDR3nt: TGTGCCAGCTCACCACAGGGAGGAAAAAATGAAAAACTGTTTTTT
j_gene: TRBJ1-2; abundance: many; d_gene: TRBD1; v_gene: TRBV7-8; CDR3aa: CASSPSQGSVGNYGYTF; CDR3nt: TGTGCCAGCAGCCCATCACAGGGGTCAGTCGGGAACTATGGCTACACCTTC
j_gene: TRBJ2-3; abundance: many; d_gene: TRBD2; v_gene: TRBV6-2/TRBV6-3; CDR3aa: CASSPQGLAGEADTQYF; CDR3nt: TGTGCCAGCAGTCCCCAAGGACTAGCGGGAGAAGCAGATACGCAGTATTTT
j_gene: TRBJ2-3; abundance: many; d_gene: .; v_gene: TRBV15; CDR3aa: CATSRDPGQSTDTQYF; CDR3nt: TGTGCCACCAGCAGAGATCCCGGGCAAAGCACAGATACGCAGTATTTT
j_gene: TRBJ1-5; abundance: many; d_gene: .; v_gene: TRBV7-2; CDR3aa: CASTYRLGTGQPQHF; CDR3nt: TGTGCCAGCACTTACAGGCTAGGGACTGGTCAGCCCCAGCATTTT
j_gene: TRBJ1-5; abundance: .; d_gene: .; v_gene: TRBV20-1; CDR3aa: CSAEGWGSRNQPQHF; CDR3nt: TGCAGTGCTGAAGGGTGGGGGTCGCGCAATCAGCCCCAGCATTTT
j_gene: TRBJ2-5; abundance: few; d_gene: TRBD2; v_gene: TRBV20-1; CDR3aa: CSALSGSSETQYF; CDR3nt: TGCAGTGCGCTTAGCGGGAGTTCGGAGACCCAGTACTTC
j_gene: TRBJ1-1; abundance: few; d_gene: TRBD1; v_gene: TRBV2; CDR3aa: CASSRGQGAFEAFF; CDR3nt: TGTGCCAGCAGTCGGGGACAGGGGGCCTTTGAAGCTTTCTTT
j_gene: TRBJ1-3; abundance: many; d_gene: .; v_gene: TRBV7-2; CDR3aa: CASKSFSGNTIYF; CDR3nt: TGTGCCAGCAAGTCTTTCTCTGGAAACACCATATATTTT
j_gene: TRBJ2-6; abundance: .; d_gene: .; v_gene: TRBV14; CDR3aa: CASSQIWGRESSGANVLTF; CDR3nt: TGTGCCAGCAGCCAAATATGGGGCAGGGAATCCTCTGGGGCCAACGTCCTGACTTTC
j_gene: TRBJ2-7; abundance: .; d_gene: .; v_gene: TRBV7-9; CDR3aa: CASSAGRRTATYEQYF; CDR3nt: TGTGCCAGCAGCGCCGGCCGCAGGACAGCCACCTACGAGCAGTACTTC
j_gene: TRBJ2-2; abundance: few; d_gene: .; v_gene: TRBV5-5; CDR3aa: CASSLAAEITGELFF; CDR3nt: TGTGCCAGCAGCTTGGCTGCCGAAATCACCGGGGAGCTGTTTTTT
j_gene: TRBJ1-6; abundance: few; d_gene: TRBD1; v_gene: TRBV11-2; CDR3aa: CASSSRDRLRGGNSPLHF; CDR3nt: TGTGCCAGCAGCTCCCGGGACAGGCTAAGGGGCGGAAATTCACCCCTCCACTTT
j_gene: TRBJ2-7; abundance: .; d_gene: TRBD1; v_gene: TRBV5-4; CDR3aa: CASSLGRDRSSYEQYF; CDR3nt: TGTGCCAGCAGCTTGGGGCGGGACAGGAGCTCCTACGAGCAGTACTTC
j_gene: TRBJ1-4; abundance: few; d_gene: .; v_gene: TRBV2; CDR3aa: CASRRGAGSNEKLFF; CDR3nt: TGTGCCAGCAGGAGGGGGGCAGGGAGTAATGAAAAACTGTTTTTT
j_gene: TRBJ2-3; abundance: many; d_gene: TRBD1; v_gene: TRBV14; CDR3aa: CASSHDFQGDTDTQYF; CDR3nt: TGTGCCAGCAGCCATGACTTCCAGGGGGACACAGATACGCAGTATTTT
j_gene: TRBJ2-7; abundance: .; d_gene: TRBD1; v_gene: TRBV29-1; CDR3aa: CSVEIDRGEQYF; CDR3nt: TGCAGCGTTGAAATCGACAGGGGCGAGCAGTACTTC
j_gene: TRBJ2-3; abundance: many; d_gene: .; v_gene: TRBV4-1; CDR3aa: CASSHLTVGTDTQYF; CDR3nt: TGCGCCAGCAGCCACCTGACGGTGGGGACAGATACGCAGTATTTT
j_gene: TRBJ2-6; abundance: .; d_gene: .; v_gene: TRBV9; CDR3aa: CASSVSAQGANVLTF; CDR3nt: TGTGCCAGCAGCGTTTCAGCGCAAGGGGCCAACGTCCTGACTTTC
j_gene: TRBJ1-1; abundance: many; d_gene: TRBD1; v_gene: TRBV7-6; CDR3aa: CASSSVPGQGGNTEAFF; CDR3nt: TGTGCCAGCAGCTCCGTCCCGGGACAGGGGGGAAACACTGAAGCTTTCTTT
j_gene: TRBJ1-5; abundance: .; d_gene: .; v_gene: TRBV5-6; CDR3aa: CASSLTSSNQPQHF; CDR3nt: TGTGCCAGCAGCTTGACGAGTTCCAATCAGCCCCAGCATTTT
j_gene: TRBJ2-5; abundance: many; d_gene: .; v_gene: TRBV7-8; CDR3aa: CASSSRGSAPGTQYF; CDR3nt: TGTGCCAGCAGCTCTCGTGGAAGTGCCCCCGGGACCCAGTACTTC